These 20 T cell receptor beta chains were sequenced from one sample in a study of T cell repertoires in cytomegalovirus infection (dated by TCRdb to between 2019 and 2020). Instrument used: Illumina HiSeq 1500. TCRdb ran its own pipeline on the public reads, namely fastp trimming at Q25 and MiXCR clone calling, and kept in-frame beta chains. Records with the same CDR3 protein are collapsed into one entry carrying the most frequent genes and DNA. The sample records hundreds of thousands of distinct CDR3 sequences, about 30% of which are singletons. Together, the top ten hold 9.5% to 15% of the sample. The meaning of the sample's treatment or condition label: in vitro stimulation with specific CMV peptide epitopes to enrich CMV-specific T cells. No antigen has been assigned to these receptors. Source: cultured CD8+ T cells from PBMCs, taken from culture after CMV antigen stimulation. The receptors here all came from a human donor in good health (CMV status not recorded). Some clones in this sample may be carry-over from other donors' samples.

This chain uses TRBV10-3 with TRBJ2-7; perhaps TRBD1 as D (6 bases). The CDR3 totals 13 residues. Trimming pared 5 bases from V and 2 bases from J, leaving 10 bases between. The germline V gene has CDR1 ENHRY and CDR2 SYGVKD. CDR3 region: CAISPGHTYEQYV. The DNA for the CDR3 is TGTGCCATCAGTCCGGGACACACCTACGAGCAGTACGTC.

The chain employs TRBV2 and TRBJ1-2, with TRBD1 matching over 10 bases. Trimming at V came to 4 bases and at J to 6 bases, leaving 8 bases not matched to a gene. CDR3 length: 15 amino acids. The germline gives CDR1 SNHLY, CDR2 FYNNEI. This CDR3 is CASSGRDRGVDGYTF. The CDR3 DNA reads TGTGCCAGCAGTGGACGGGACAGGGGAGTCGATGGCTACACCTTC.

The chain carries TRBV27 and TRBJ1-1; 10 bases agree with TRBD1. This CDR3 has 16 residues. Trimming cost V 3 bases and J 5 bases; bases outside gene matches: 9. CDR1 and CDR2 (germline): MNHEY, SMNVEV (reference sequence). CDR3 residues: CASSFGTGAGRTEAFF. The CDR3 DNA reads TGTGCCAGCAGTTTCGGGACAGGGGCAGGACGAACTGAAGCTTTCTTT.

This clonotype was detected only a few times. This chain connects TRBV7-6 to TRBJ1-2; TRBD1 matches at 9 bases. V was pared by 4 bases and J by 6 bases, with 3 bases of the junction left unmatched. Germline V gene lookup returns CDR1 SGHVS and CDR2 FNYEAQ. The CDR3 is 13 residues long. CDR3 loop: CASSWDRAHGYTF. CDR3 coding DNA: TGTGCCAGCAGCTGGGACAGGGCCCATGGCTACACCTTC.

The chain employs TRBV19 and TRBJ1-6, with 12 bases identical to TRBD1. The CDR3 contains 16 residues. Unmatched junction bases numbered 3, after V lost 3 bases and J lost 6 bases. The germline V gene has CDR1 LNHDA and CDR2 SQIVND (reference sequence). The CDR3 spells CASSMGQGAFNSPLHF. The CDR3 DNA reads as TGTGCCAGTAGTATGGGACAGGGGGCTTTTAATTCACCCCTCCACTTT.

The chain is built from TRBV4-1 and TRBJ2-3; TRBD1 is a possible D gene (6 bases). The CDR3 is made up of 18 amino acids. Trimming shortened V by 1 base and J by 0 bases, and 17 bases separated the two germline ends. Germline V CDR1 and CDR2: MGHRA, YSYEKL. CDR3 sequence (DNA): TGCGCCAGCAGCCAAGTAGGGACCTCGGGACATAGCACAGATACGCAGTATTTT. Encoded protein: CASSQVGTSGHSTDTQYF.

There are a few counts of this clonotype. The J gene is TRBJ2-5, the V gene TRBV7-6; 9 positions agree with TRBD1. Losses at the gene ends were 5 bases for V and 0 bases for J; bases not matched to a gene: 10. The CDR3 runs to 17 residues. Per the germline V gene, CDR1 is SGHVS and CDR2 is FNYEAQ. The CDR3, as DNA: TGTGCCAGCAGCCACAGGGGGCAGGGGGGGTACCAAGAGACCCAGTACTTC. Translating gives CASSHRGQGGYQETQYF.

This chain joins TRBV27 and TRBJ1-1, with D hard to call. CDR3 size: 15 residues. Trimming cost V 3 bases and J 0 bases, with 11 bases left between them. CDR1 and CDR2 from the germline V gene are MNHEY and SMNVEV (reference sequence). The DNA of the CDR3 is TGTGCCAGCAGTTTTGTTGGCGGAATGAACACTGAAGCTTTCTTT. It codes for CASSFVGGMNTEAFF.

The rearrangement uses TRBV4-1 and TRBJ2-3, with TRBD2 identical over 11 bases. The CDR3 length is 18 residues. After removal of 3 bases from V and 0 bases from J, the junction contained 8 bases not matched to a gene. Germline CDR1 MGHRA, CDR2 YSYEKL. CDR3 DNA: TGCGCCAGCAGCCAGTATCTAGCGGGGGGAACTAGCACAGATACGCAGTATTTT. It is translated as CASSQYLAGGTSTDTQYF.

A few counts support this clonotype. The CDR3 sequence: CASRPNDRDTEAFF. DNA for the CDR3: TGTGCCAGCAGACCAAATGACAGGGACACTGAAGCTTTCTTT. The chain is built from TRBV7-9 and TRBJ1-1; 7 nucleotides agree with TRBD1. V lost 6 bases to trimming and J lost 3 bases; unmatched junction nucleotides: 7. Germline V gene sequence: CDR1 SEHNR, CDR2 FQNEAQ (reference sequence). This CDR3 is 14 amino acids long.

The CDR3 DNA sequence: TGTGCCAGCAGCCCCCCAGGGGAATACGAGCAGTACTTC. Protein: CASSPPGEYEQYF. V is TRBV11-3 and J is TRBJ2-7, with D perhaps TRBD1 (6 bases). The CDR3 loop spans 13 amino acids. V lost 5 bases to trimming and J lost 4 bases, with 12 bases between them. Germline CDR1 reads SGHNT; CDR2 reads YENEEA.

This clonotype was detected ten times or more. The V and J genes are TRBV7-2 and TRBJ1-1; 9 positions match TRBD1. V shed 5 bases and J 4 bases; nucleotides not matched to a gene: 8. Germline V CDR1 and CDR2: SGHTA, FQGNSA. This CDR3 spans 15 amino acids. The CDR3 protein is CASSQYRGPGTEAFF. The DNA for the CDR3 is TGTGCCAGCAGCCAGTACAGGGGGCCAGGCACTGAAGCTTTCTTT.

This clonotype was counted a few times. This chain's CDR3 is CASSLQGWEPQHF. As DNA, the CDR3 is TGTGCCAGCAGTCTACAAGGGTGGGAGCCCCAGCATTTT. The rearrangement links TRBV6-5 to TRBJ1-5; D remains unclear. With 5 bases removed from V and 8 bases from J, the gap between germline ends came to 13 bases. Per germline, CDR1 MNHEY and CDR2 SVGAGI. This CDR3 region has 13 residues.

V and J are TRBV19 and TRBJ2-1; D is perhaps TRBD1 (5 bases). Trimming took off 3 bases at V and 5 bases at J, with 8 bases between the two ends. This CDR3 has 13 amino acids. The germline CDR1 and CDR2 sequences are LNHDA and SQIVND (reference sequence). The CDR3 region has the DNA TGTGCCAGTAGTATTTCAGGGAACAATGAGCAGTTCTTC. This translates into CASSISGNNEQFF.

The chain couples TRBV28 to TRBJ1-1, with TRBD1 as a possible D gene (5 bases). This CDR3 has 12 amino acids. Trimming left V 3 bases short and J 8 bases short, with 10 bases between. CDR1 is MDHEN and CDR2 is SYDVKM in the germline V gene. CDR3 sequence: CASSFGAAEAFF. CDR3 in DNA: TGTGCCAGCAGTTTTGGGGCAGCGGAAGCTTTCTTT.

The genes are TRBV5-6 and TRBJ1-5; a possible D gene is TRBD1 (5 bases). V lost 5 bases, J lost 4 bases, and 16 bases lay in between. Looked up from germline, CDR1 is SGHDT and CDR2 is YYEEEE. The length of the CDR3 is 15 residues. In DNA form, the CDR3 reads TGTGCCAGCAGTTTCGGGTACGGGGGGAATCAGCCCCAGCATTTT. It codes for CASSFGYGGNQPQHF.

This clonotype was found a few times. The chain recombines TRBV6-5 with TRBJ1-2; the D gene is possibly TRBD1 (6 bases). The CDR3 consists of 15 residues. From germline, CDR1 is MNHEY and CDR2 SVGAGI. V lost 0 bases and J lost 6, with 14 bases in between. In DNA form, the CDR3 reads TGTGCCAGCAGTTACTCAGTGGGTGGGGGCGATGGCTACACCTTC. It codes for CASSYSVGGGDGYTF.

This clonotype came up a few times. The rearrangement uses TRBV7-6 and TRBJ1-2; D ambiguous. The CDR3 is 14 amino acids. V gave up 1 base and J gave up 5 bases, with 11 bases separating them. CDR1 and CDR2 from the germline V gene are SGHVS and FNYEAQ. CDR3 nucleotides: TGTGCCAGCAGCTTAGGGGCCAGTCATTATGGCTACACCTTC. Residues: CASSLGASHYGYTF.

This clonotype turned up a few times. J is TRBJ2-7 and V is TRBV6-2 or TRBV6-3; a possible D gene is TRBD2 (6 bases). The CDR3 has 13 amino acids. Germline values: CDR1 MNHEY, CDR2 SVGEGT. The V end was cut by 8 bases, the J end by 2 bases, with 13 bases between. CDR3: CASGGTHTYEQYV. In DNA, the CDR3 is TGTGCCAGCGGCGGGACTCACACCTACGAGCAGTACGTC.

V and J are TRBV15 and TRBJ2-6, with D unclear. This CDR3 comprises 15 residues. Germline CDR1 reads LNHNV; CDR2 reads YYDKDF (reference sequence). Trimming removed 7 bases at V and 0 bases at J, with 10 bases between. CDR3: CATISPFSGANVLTF. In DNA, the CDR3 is TGTGCCACCATCAGTCCCTTCTCTGGGGCCAACGTCCTGACTTTC.